These 9 T cell receptor beta chains originate from one sample sequenced in a study of blood T cell repertoires in COVID-19 (dated by TCRdb to between 2020 and 2021). Libraries were made using the immunoSEQ multiplex PCR assay. TCRdb's version of the immuneACCESS table is confined to in-frame rearrangements and falls short of the full clone set. An unresolved V gene accounts for under half of the shortfall where checked; the remainder is of unknown origin. The sample table contains about 150,000 clones; only one count was recorded for around 85% of them. The ten largest clones add up to less than 7% of the sample. The sequenced material came from PBMCs or T cells enriched from blood (not recorded which). The receptors here all came from a woman aged 40 to 50 who had recovered from COVID-19.

This chain connects TRBV27 to TRBJ1-1; possible D gene TRBD1, 6 bases. The germline CDR1 and CDR2 sequences are MNHEY and SMNVEV (reference sequence). Trimming stripped 10 bases from V and 6 bases from J, with 21 bases between. This CDR3 comprises 14 residues. Written as DNA, the CDR3 is TGTGCCACCAAGTTGGGCACAGGGAGCGCTGAAGCTTTCTTT. Amino acids: CATKLGTGSAEAFF.

The chain links TRBV7-8 to TRBJ1-3; the match to TRBD1 covers 7 bases. The trim removed 1 base at V and 0 bases at J, leaving 6 bases unmatched. In germline, CDR1 is SGHVS, CDR2 FQNEAQ. The CDR3 loop spans 17 amino acids. The CDR3 nucleotides read TGTGCCAGCAGCTTAGTAGTCAGGGGGAGCTCTGGAAACACCATATATTTT. This encodes CASSLVVRGSSGNTIYF.

The rearrangement uses TRBV5-1 and TRBJ2-7, with 10 bases identical to TRBD1. V lost 3 bases and J lost 0; bases outside the gene matches: 6. Germline lookup yields CDR1 SGHRS and CDR2 YFSETQ. The length of the CDR3 is 16 residues. The CDR3 reads CASSWTGGLSSYEQYF. For the CDR3, the DNA is TGCGCCAGCAGCTGGACAGGGGGATTAAGCTCCTACGAGCAGTACTTC.

The chain combines TRBV5-1 with TRBJ1-1, with D uncertain. V lost 4 bases and J lost 0, with 10 bases in between. This CDR3 region has 14 residues. CDR1 SGHRS and CDR2 YFSETQ come from the germline V gene. CDR3 region: CASSPDSLNTEAFF. CDR3 DNA: TGCGCCAGCAGCCCGGACTCATTGAACACTGAAGCTTTCTTT.

This clone has only one observation. This chain joins TRBV5-4 and TRBJ2-7, with 7 bases lining up with TRBD2. There are 14 residues in the CDR3. Germline values: CDR1 SGHNT, CDR2 YYREEE (reference sequence). J was trimmed by 3 bases and V by 4 bases; bases with no gene match: 7. DNA for the CDR3: TGTGCCAGCAGCAGGCCCGGGGGGTACTACGAGCAGTACTTC. Protein sequence: CASSRPGGYYEQYF. Supplemented by reference TRBV5-4 and TRBJ2-7, the full variable domain reads ETGVTQSPTHLIKTRGQQVTLRCSSQSGHNTVSWYQQALGQGPQFIFQYYREEENGRGNFPPRFSGLQFPNYSSELNVNALELDDSALYLCASSRPGGYYEQYFGPGTRLTVT.

V usage is TRBV7-2 and J usage is TRBJ2-3, with D possibly TRBD2 on 5 matching bases. This CDR3 contains 16 residues. Trimming left V 4 bases short and J 3 bases short, with 17 bases between. Germline V gene lookup returns CDR1 SGHTA and CDR2 FQGNSA. CDR3 protein: CASSSWAGRGTDTQYF. CDR3 sequence (DNA): TGTGCCAGCAGCTCGTGGGCGGGCCGCGGGACAGATACGCAGTATTTT.

This rearrangement joins TRBV2 to TRBJ2-1; the match to TRBD2 covers 8 bases. CDR1 is SNHLY and CDR2 is FYNNEI in the germline V gene. V gave up 6 bases and J gave up 3 bases; unmatched junction bases: 13. The CDR3 consists of 17 residues. The CDR3 bases are TGTGCCAGCAGGTCGGGAGCGGGAGCGTCTTTCTACAATGAGCAGTTCTTC. Encoded protein: CASRSGAGASFYNEQFF.

The rearrangement joins TRBV5-1 to TRBJ1-2; TRBD1 aligns across 10 bases. J was trimmed by 5 bases and V by 1 base; bases with no gene match: 2. Germline assignment: CDR1 SGHRS and CDR2 YFSETQ. The CDR3 has 14 amino acids. CDR3 bases: TGCGCCAGCAGCTTGCGGGGACAGGGGTATGGCTACACCTTC. Translating it yields CASSLRGQGYGYTF.

The rearrangement links TRBV28 to TRBJ2-5; 10 bases match TRBD2. The V and J ends lost 6 bases and 1 base, in that order; junction bases with no gene match: 5. The CDR3 length is 15 residues. In germline, CDR1 is MDHEN, CDR2 SYDVKM. The CDR3 here is CASSLSGRLQETQYF. The CDR3 DNA is TGTGCCAGCAGCCTTAGCGGGAGGCTCCAAGAGACCCAGTACTTC.